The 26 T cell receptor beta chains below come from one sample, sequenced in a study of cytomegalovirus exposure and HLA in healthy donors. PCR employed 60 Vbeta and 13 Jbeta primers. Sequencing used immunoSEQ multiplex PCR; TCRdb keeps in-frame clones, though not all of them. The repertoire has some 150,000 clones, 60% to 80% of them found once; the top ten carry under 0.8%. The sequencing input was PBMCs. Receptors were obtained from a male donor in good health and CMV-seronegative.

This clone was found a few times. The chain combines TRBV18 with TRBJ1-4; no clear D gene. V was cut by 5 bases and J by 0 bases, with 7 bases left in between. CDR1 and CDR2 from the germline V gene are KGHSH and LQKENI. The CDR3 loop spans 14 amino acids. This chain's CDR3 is CASSNYATNEKLFF. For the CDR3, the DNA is TGTGCCAGCTCAAATTATGCAACTAATGAAAAACTGTTTTTT.

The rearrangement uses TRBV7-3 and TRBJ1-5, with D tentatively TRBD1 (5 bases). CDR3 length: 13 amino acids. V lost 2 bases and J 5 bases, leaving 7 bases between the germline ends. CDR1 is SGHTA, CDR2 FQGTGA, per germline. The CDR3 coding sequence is TGTGCCAGCAGCTTACAGGGCGATCAGCCCCAGCATTTT. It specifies CASSLQGDQPQHF.

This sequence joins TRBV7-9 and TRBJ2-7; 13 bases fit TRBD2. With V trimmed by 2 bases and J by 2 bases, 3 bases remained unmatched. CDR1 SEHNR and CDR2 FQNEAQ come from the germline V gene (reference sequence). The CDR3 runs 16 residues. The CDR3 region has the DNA TGTGCCAGCAGCTTAACTAGCGGGGGGGATGCCTACGAGCAGTACTTC. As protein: CASSLTSGGDAYEQYF.

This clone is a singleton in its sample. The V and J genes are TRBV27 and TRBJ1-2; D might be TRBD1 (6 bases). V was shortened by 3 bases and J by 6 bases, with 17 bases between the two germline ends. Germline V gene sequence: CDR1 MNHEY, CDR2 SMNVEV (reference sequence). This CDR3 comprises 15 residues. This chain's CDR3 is CASSFSGQGTHGYTF. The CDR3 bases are TGTGCCAGCAGTTTTTCGGGACAAGGGACGCATGGCTACACCTTC.

The CDR3 sequence: CASSLLGQALHTEAFF. The CDR3 DNA sequence: TGTGCCAGCAGCCTACTCGGACAGGCCCTCCACACTGAAGCTTTCTTT. This chain uses TRBV11-1 with TRBJ1-1; TRBD1 agrees at 7 bases. Trimming took 5 bases from V and 3 from J; bases not matched to a gene: 12. Germline CDR1 is SGHAT and CDR2 is FQDESV (reference sequence). The CDR3 consists of 16 residues. The entire variable domain, with the rest obtained from reference TRBV11-1 and TRBJ1-1, is as follows: EAEVAQSPRYKITEKSQAVAFWCDPISGHATLYWYRQILGQGPELLVQFQDESVVDDSQLPKDRFSAERLKGVDSTLKIQPAELGDSAMYLCASSLLGQALHTEAFFGQGTRLTVV.

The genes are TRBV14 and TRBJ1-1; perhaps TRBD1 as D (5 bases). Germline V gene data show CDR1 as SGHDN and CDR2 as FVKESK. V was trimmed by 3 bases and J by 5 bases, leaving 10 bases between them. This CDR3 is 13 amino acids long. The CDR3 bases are TGTGCCAGCAGCCATTCCGGGGGTACTGAAGCTTTCTTT. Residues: CASSHSGGTEAFF.

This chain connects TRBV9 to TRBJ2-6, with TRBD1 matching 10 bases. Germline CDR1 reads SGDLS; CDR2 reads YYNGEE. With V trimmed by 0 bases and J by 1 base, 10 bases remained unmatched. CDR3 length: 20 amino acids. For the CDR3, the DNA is TGTGCCAGCAGCGTAGGGGACAGGGGCCCCGAATCATCTGGGGCCAACGTCCTGACTTTC. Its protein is CASSVGDRGPESSGANVLTF.

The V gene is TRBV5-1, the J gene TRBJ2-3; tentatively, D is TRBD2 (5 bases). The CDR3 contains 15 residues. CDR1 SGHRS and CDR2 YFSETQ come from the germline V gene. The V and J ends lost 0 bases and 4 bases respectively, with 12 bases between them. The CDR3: CASSLDTGRADTQYF. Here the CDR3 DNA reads TGCGCCAGCAGCTTGGACACGGGAAGGGCAGATACGCAGTATTTT. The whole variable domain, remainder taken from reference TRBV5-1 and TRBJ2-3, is KAGVTQTPRYLIKTRGQQVTLSCSPISGHRSVSWYQQTPGQGLQFLFEYFSETQRNKGNFPGRFSGRQFSNSRSEMNVSTLELGDSALYLCASSLDTGRADTQYFGPGTRLTVL.

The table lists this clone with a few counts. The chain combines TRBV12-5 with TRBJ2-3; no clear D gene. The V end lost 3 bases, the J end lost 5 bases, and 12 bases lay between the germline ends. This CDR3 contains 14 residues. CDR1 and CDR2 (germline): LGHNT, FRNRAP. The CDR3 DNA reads TGTGCTAGTGGTTTCAGGCCCGTGGAAGATACGCAGTATTTT. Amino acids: CASGFRPVEDTQYF.

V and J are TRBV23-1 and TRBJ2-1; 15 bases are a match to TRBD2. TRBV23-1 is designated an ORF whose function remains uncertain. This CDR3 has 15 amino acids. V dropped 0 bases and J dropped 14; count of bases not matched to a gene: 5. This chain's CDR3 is CASSQSAGLAGGEFF. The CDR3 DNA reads TGCGCCAGCAGTCAATCGGCAGGACTAGCGGGAGGGGAGTTCTTC.

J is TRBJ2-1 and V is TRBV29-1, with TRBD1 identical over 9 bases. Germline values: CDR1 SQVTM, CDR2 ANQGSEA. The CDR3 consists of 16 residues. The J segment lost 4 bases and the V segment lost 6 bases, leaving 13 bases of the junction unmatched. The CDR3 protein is CSVVGGQGAPYNEQFF. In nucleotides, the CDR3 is TGCAGCGTCGTCGGGGGACAGGGAGCTCCTTACAATGAGCAGTTCTTC.

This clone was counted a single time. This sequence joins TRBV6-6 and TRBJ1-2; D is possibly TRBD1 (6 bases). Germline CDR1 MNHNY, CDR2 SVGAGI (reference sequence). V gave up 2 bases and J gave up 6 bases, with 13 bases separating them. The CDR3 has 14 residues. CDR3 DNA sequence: TGTGCCAGCAGTTACAGCGGGGGGCGGAATGGCTACACCTTC. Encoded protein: CASSYSGGRNGYTF.

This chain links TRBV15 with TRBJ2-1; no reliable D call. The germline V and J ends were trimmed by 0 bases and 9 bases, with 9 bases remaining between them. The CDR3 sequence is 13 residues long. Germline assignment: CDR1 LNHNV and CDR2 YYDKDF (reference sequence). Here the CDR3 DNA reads TGTGCCACCAGCAGAGAGACCTCAGGTGAGCAGTTCTTC. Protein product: CATSRETSGEQFF.

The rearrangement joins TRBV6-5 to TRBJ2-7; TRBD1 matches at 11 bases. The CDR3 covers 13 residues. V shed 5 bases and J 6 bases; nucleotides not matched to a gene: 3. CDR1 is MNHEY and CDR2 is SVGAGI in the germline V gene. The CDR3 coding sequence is TGTGCCAGCAGTGTCGGGACAGGGGGCGAGCAGTACTTC. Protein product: CASSVGTGGEQYF.

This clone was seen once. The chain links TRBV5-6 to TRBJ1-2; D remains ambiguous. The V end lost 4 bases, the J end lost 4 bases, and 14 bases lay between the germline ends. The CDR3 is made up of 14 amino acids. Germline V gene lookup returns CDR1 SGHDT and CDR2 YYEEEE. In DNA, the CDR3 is TGTGCCAGCAGCCCGTCATTAGAGCGCTATGGCTACACCTTC. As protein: CASSPSLERYGYTF.

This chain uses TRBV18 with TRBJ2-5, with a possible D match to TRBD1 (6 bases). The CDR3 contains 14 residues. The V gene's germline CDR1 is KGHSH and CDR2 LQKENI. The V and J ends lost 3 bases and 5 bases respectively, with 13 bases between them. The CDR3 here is CASSPSQGLETQYF. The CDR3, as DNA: TGTGCCAGCTCACCGTCACAGGGTCTCGAGACCCAGTACTTC.

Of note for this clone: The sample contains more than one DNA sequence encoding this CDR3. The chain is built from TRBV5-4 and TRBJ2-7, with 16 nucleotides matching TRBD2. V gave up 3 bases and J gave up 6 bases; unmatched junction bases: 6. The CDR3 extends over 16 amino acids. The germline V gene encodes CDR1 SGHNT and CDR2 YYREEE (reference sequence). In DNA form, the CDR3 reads TGTGCCAGCAGCTCTCCCGGGACTAGCGGGAGGGCCGAGCAGTACTTC. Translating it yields CASSSPGTSGRAEQYF. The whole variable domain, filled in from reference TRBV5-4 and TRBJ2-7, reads ETGVTQSPTHLIKTRGQQVTLRCSSQSGHNTVSWYQQALGQGPQFIFQYYREEENGRGNFPPRFSGLQFPNYSSELNVNALELDDSALYLCASSSPGTSGRAEQYFGPGTRLTVT.

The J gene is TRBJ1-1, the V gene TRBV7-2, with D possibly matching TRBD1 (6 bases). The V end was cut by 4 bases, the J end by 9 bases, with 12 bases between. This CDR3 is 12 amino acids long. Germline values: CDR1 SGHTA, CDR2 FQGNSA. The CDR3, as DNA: TGTGCCAGCAGCTCGCAGGGGACAAAAGCTTTCTTT. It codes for CASSSQGTKAFF.

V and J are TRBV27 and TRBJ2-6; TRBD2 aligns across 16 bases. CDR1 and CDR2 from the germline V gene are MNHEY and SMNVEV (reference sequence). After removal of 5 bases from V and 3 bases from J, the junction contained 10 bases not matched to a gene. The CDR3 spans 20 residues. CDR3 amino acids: CASSPPGTSGRAGGANVLTF. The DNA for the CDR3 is TGTGCCAGCAGTCCCCCCGGGACTAGCGGGAGGGCCGGTGGGGCCAACGTCCTGACTTTC. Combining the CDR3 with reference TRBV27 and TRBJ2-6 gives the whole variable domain EAQVTQNPRYLITVTGKKLTVTCSQNMNHEYMSWYRQDPGLGLRQIYYSMNVEVTDKGDVPEGYKVSRKEKRNFPLILESPSPNQTSLYFCASSPPGTSGRAGGANVLTFGAGSRLTVL.

This chain's CDR3 is CAWSRFAGVYEQYF. CDR3 coding DNA: TGTGCCTGGAGTAGGTTCGCGGGAGTCTACGAGCAGTACTTC. The V and J genes are TRBV30 and TRBJ2-7, with 7 positions matching TRBD2. The ends lost 2 bases at V and 3 bases at J; junction bases unmatched: 7. The CDR3 spans 14 residues. From germline, CDR1 is GTSNPN and CDR2 SVGIG (reference sequence).

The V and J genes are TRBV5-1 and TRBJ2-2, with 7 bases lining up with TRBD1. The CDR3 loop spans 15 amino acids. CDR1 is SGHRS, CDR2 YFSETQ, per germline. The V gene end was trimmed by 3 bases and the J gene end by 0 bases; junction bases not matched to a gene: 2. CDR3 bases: TGCGCCAGCAGCTGGGACAGTGCGAACACCGGGGAGCTGTTTTTT. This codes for CASSWDSANTGELFF.

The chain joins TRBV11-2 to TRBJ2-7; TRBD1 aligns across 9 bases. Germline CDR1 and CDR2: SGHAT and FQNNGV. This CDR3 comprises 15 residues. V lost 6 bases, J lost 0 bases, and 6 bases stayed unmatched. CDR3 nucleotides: TGTGCCAGCAGAATGACAGGGGGTTACTCCTACGAGCAGTACTTC. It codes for CASRMTGGYSYEQYF.

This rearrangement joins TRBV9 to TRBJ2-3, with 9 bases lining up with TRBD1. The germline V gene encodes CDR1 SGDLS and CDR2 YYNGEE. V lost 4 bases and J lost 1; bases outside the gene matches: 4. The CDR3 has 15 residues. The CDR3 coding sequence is TGTGCCAGCAGCCAGACAGGGGGTGGCACAGATACGCAGTATTTT. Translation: CASSQTGGGTDTQYF.

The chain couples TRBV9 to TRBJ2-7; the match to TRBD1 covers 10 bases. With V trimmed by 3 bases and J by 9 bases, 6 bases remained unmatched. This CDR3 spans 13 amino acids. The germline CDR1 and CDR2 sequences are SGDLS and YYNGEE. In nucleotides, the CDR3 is TGTGCCAGCAGCGCCTTGGACAGGGGGGCGCAGTACTTC. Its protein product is CASSALDRGAQYF.

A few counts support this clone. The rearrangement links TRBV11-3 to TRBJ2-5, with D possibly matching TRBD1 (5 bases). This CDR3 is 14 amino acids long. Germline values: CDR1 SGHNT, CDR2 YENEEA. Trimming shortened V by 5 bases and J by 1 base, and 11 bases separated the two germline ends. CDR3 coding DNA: TGTGCCAGCAGCCAAGGACAAATCCAAGAGACCCAGTACTTC. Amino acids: CASSQGQIQETQYF.

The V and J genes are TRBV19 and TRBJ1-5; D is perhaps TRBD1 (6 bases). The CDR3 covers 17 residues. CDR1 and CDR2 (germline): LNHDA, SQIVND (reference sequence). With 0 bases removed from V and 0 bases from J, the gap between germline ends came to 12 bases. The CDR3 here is CASSIDRDTYSNQPQHF. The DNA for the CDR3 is TGTGCCAGTAGTATAGATCGGGACACGTATAGCAATCAGCCCCAGCATTTT.